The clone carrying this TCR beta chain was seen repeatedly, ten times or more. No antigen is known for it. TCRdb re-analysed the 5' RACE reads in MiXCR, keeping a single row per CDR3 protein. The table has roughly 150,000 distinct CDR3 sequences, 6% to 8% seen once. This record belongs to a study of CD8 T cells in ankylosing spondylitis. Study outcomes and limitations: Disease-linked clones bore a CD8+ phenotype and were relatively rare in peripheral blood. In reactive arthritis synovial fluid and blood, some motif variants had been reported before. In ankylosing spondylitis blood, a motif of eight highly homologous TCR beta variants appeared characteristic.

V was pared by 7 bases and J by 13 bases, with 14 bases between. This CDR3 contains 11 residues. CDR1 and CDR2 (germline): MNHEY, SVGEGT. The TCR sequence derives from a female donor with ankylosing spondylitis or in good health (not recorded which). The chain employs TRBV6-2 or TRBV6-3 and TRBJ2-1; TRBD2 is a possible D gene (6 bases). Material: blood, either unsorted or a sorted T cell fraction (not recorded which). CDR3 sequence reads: CASIHGGVQFF. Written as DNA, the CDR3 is TGTGCCAGCATCCACGGCGGGGTTCAGTTCTTC.